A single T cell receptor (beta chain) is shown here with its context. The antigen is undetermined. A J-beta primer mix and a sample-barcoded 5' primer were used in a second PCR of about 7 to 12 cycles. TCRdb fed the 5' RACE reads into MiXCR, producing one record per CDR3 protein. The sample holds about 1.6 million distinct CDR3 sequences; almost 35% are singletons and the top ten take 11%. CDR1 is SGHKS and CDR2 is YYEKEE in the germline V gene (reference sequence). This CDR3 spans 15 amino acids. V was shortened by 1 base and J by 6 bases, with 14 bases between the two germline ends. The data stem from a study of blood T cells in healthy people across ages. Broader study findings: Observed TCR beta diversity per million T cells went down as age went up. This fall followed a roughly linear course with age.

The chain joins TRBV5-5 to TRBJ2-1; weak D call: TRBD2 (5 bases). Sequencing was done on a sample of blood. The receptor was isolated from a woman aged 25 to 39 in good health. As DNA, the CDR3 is TGTGCCAGCAGCTTGTCCCTAGCCCTCCGCAATGAGCAGTTCTTC. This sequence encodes CASSLSLALRNEQFF.